This T cell receptor beta chain emerged from a study of preoperative IRX-2 immunotherapy in early breast cancer. Generated by immunoSEQ multiplex PCR, the TCRdb table keeps only in-frame clones and is missing some. The table lists roughly 93,000 clones, about nine tenths of them singletons, with about 1.9% in the top ten. The treatment was: preoperative locoregional IRX-2 cytokine immunotherapy. Preoperative locoregional IRX-2 cytokine immunotherapy was tested in the phase Ib source study. Trimming pared 3 bases from V and 3 bases from J, leaving 11 bases between. CDR3 length: 14 residues. The germline V gene encodes CDR1 MDHEN and CDR2 SYDVKM.

The chain combines TRBV28 with TRBJ1-2; D may be TRBD1 (5 bases). The sample here was tumor tissue, taken after IRX-2 immunotherapy. This TCR was recovered from a human donor with breast cancer. In DNA, the CDR3 is TGTGCCAGCAGTTTGGACACCAGCCACTATGGCTACACCTTC. Protein product: CASSLDTSHYGYTF.